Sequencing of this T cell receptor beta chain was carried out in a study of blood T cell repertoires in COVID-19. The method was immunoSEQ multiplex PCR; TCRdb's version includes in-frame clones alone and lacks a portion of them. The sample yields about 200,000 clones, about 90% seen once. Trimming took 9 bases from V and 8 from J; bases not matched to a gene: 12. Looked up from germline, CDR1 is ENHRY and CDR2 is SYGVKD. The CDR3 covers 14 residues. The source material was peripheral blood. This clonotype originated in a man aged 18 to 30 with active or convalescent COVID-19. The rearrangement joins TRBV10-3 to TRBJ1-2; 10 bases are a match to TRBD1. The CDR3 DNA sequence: TGTGCCATTGCCGTCGGGGACAGGGGATTCGGCTACACCTTC. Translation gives CAIAVGDRGFGYTF.